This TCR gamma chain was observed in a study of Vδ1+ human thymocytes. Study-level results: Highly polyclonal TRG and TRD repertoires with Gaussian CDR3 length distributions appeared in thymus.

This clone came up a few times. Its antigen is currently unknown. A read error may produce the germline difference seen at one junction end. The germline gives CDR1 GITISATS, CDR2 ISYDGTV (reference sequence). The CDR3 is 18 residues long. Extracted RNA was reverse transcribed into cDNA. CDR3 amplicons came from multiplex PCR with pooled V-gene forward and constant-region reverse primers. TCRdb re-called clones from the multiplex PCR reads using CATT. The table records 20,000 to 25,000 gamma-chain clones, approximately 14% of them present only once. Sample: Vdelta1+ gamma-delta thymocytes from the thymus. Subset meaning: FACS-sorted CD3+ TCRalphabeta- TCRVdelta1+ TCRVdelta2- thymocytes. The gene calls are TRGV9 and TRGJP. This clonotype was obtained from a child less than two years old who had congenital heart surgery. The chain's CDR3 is CASWGIVSPELGKKIKVF. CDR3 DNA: TGTGCCTCGTGGGGGATTGTTAGCCCCGAGTTGGGCAAAAAAATCAAGGTATTT.